The rows below give T cell receptor beta chains drawn from one sample of a study of blood T cell repertoires in COVID-19. Assay used: immunoSEQ multiplex PCR; TCRdb lists only in-frame clones, some missing. Among under 300,000 clones listed, nearly 90% were seen once. Input material: peripheral blood. The receptors derive from a woman aged 25 to 39 with acute or convalescent COVID-19. The CDR3 runs from the conserved cysteine through the conserved F or W. A D gene is named only where the DNA matches it firmly. Clone size, where shown, is once, few, many, or a class for clones that have expanded.

CDR3 protein	CDR3 DNA	CDR3 length	V gene	J gene	D gene	clone size
CASSLAMTGSYGYTF	TGTGCCAGCAGCTTAGCGATGACAGGCTCCTATGGCTACACCTTC	15	TRBV7-2	TRBJ1-2	NA	NA
CASKITQGANEKLFF	TGCGCCAGCAAGATTACACAGGGAGCTAATGAAAAACTGTTTTTT	15	TRBV4-1	TRBJ1-4	NA	NA
CASSSSGANTGELFF	TGTGCCAGCAGCAGTAGCGGGGCGAACACCGGGGAGCTGTTTTTT	15	TRBV7-8	TRBJ2-2	TRBD2	few
CASSLQGANTGELFF	TGTGCCAGCAGCCTCCAGGGGGCCAACACCGGGGAGCTGTTTTTT	15	TRBV7-3	TRBJ2-2	TRBD1	NA
CASSHDQGAETEAFF	TGTGCCAGCAGCCATGATCAGGGGGCGGAAACTGAAGCTTTCTTT	15	TRBV5-6	TRBJ1-1	TRBD1	NA
CASSTGQGSDTQYF	TGTGCCAGCAGCACGGGACAGGGTTCAGATACGCAGTATTTT	14	TRBV27	TRBJ2-3	TRBD1	NA
CASSTGLSTDTQYF	TGTGCCAGTAGTACAGGACTTAGCACAGATACGCAGTATTTT	14	TRBV19	TRBJ2-3	NA	NA
CASSSQGTNEQFF	TGTGCCAGTTCGTCACAGGGGACTAATGAGCAGTTCTTC	13	TRBV19	TRBJ2-1	NA	once
CASSAETGWGANVLTF	TGTGCCAGCAGCGCCGAGACAGGGTGGGGGGCCAACGTCCTGACTTTC	16	TRBV9	TRBJ2-6	TRBD1	NA
CSASRRGGGNGYEQYF	TGCAGTGCTAGTAGGCGGGGGGGTGGAAATGGATACGAGCAGTACTTC	16	TRBV20-1	TRBJ2-7	TRBD2	once
CASSAQGRNQPQHF	TGTGCCAGCAGCGCCCAGGGGCGCAATCAGCCCCAGCATTTT	14	TRBV9	TRBJ1-5	NA	NA
CASSGIITSTDTQYF	TGTGCCAGCAGCGGGATAATAACTAGCACAGATACGCAGTATTTT	15	TRBV27	TRBJ2-3	NA	NA